The 16 T cell receptor beta chains given below trace back to one sample, sequenced in a study of cytomegalovirus exposure and HLA in healthy donors. PCR involved 60 Vbeta and 13 Jbeta primers. Sequencing used immunoSEQ multiplex PCR; TCRdb keeps in-frame clones, though not all of them. The data hold about 130,000 clones, with roughly 80% observed a single time. Sequencing was performed on PBMCs. These receptors originate from a man aged 25 to 45 in good health and CMV-seropositive.

The chain recombines TRBV4-1 with TRBJ1-5; no firm D call. Germline CDR1 reads MGHRA; CDR2 reads YSYEKL. The CDR3 covers 14 residues. Trimming left V 1 base short and J 5 bases short, with 9 bases between. In nucleotides, the CDR3 is TGCGCCAGCAGCCAAGGCTACAGTTATCAGCCCCAGCATTTT. This codes for CASSQGYSYQPQHF.

The V gene is TRBV6-5, the J gene TRBJ2-2; D perhaps matches TRBD1 (5 bases). V was cut by 7 bases and J by 1 base, with 13 bases left in between. CDR1 is MNHEY and CDR2 is SVGAGI in the germline V gene. This CDR3 spans 15 amino acids. CDR3 protein: CASTDREVNTGELFF. In DNA, the CDR3 is TGTGCCAGCACCGACAGAGAAGTGAACACCGGGGAGCTGTTTTTT.

The V gene is TRBV6-1, the J gene TRBJ1-5; maybe TRBD1 (6 bases). CDR3 length equals 15 residues. Germline CDR1 is MNHNS and CDR2 is SASEGT. The V and J ends lost 1 base and 4 bases respectively, with 11 bases between them. The CDR3 DNA follows: TGTGCCAGCAGTGAAGTTGGGACAAGGAATCAGCCCCAGCATTTT. Translating it yields CASSEVGTRNQPQHF.

This rearrangement joins TRBV7-3 to TRBJ1-4; D may be TRBD1 (6 bases). This CDR3 spans 15 amino acids. Trimming stripped 5 bases from V and 5 bases from J, with 15 bases between. The germline V gene encodes CDR1 SGHTA and CDR2 FQGTGA. This CDR3 reads CASSAQGQGNEKLFF. The CDR3 DNA is TGTGCCAGCAGCGCGCAGGGGCAAGGCAATGAAAAACTGTTTTTT.

In this sample, this clone turned up a few times. V is TRBV5-1 and J is TRBJ2-4; unclear D gene. Trimming removed 0 bases at V and 5 bases at J, with 9 bases between. Germline lookup yields CDR1 SGHRS and CDR2 YFSETQ. There are 14 residues in the CDR3. CDR3 coding DNA: TGCGCCAGCAGCTTGGGGGCCTCCGAAAACATTCAGTACTTC. Amino acids: CASSLGASENIQYF.

The chain recombines TRBV6-5 with TRBJ1-2; TRBD1 is a possible D gene (5 bases). The CDR3 loop spans 12 amino acids. Germline V gives CDR1 MNHEY, CDR2 SVGAGI. Trimming left V 7 bases short and J 7 bases short, with 13 bases between. For the CDR3, the DNA is TGTGCCAGCACCATGTCAGGGTCTGGCTACACCTTC. It yields the protein CASTMSGSGYTF.

CDR3 bases: TGTGCCAGCTCCGAGGGCGTAGGAAACACCATATATTTT. This gives the protein CASSEGVGNTIYF. The rearrangement links TRBV18 to TRBJ1-3, with D unresolved. The CDR3 is 13 residues long. V was trimmed by 6 bases and J by 4 bases, leaving 10 bases between them. Germline assignment: CDR1 KGHSH and CDR2 LQKENI.

This clone was detected once. This chain connects TRBV5-1 to TRBJ2-1; D may be TRBD2 (5 bases). Germline assignment: CDR1 SGHRS and CDR2 YFSETQ. This CDR3 is built from 15 residues. The germline V and J ends were trimmed by 2 bases and 6 bases, with 15 bases remaining between them. This chain's CDR3 is CASSFSSLPGNEQFF. For the CDR3, the DNA is TGCGCCAGCAGCTTCTCTAGCCTTCCGGGCAATGAGCAGTTCTTC.

The J gene is TRBJ1-5, the V gene TRBV6-5, with 8 bases identical to TRBD1. CDR1 MNHEY and CDR2 SVGAGI come from the germline V gene. Trimming cost V 8 bases and J 5 bases; bases outside gene matches: 5. This CDR3 has 13 residues. The CDR3 DNA reads TGTGCCAGCCGGGACAGGTGGGATCAGCCCCAGCATTTT. Protein: CASRDRWDQPQHF.

This clone was seen once. The chain carries TRBV7-9 and TRBJ2-7; TRBD2 might be the D (6 bases). Trimming cost V 5 bases and J 0 bases, with 17 bases left between them. Germline CDR1 SEHNR, CDR2 FQNEAQ (reference sequence). The CDR3 length is 16 residues. The chain's CDR3 is CASSLSWGVSSYEQYF. CDR3 in DNA: TGTGCCAGCAGCCTTTCCTGGGGGGTCTCCTCCTACGAGCAGTACTTC. Variable domain in full (rest from reference TRBV7-9 and TRBJ2-7): DTGVSQNPRHKITKRGQNVTFRCDPISEHNRLYWYRQTLGQGPEFLTYFQNEAQLEKSRLLSDRFSAERPKGSFSTLEIQRTEQGDSAMYLCASSLSWGVSSYEQYFGPGTRLTVT.

The V call is TRBV13, the J call TRBJ2-7; 7 nucleotides match TRBD1. The CDR3 spans 15 residues. J gave up 6 bases and V 2 bases, and 10 bases lay outside the gene matches. Germline assignment: CDR1 PRHDT and CDR2 FYEKMQ (reference sequence). CDR3 nucleotide sequence: TGTGCCAGCAGCTTATTCCAGGGGGTCCTACCCGAGCAGTACTTC. The encoded protein is CASSLFQGVLPEQYF. The full variable domain, with the rest looked up from reference TRBV13 and TRBJ2-7, is AAGVIQSPRHLIKEKRETATLKCYPIPRHDTVYWYQQGPGQDPQFLISFYEKMQSDKGSIPDRFSAQQFSDYHSELNMSSLELGDSALYFCASSLFQGVLPEQYFGPGTRLTVT.

This chain joins TRBV6-5 and TRBJ2-3, with 12 bases matching TRBD2. V was pared by 6 bases and J by 6 bases, with 4 bases of the junction left unmatched. Germline lookup yields CDR1 MNHEY and CDR2 SVGAGI. The CDR3 consists of 14 residues. The CDR3 DNA is TGTGCCAGCAGCATTGGGACTAGCGGGGATACGCAGTATTTT. It yields the protein CASSIGTSGDTQYF.

The V call is TRBV6-5, the J call TRBJ1-2, with D perhaps matching TRBD1 (6 bases). Looked up from germline, CDR1 is MNHEY and CDR2 is SVGAGI. V shed 6 bases and J shed 1 base, with 15 bases lying between them. The CDR3 is 15 amino acids. CDR3 region: CASSNQGYGNYGYTF. CDR3 DNA sequence: TGTGCCAGCAGCAATCAGGGGTACGGTAACTATGGCTACACCTTC.

The chain combines TRBV6-1 with TRBJ1-1; TRBD1 matches at 9 bases. This CDR3 is built from 12 residues. V lost 9 bases, J lost 8 bases, and 7 bases stayed unmatched. CDR1 MNHNS and CDR2 SASEGT come from the germline V gene. In DNA form, the CDR3 reads TGTGCCAGTCTACAGGGGGCACGGGAAGCTTTCTTT. The encoded protein is CASLQGAREAFF.

This sequence joins TRBV6-5 and TRBJ1-1, with TRBD1 identical over 7 bases. Germline trimming cut 2 bases from V and 4 bases from J; bases unmatched to any gene: 10. CDR1 is MNHEY and CDR2 is SVGAGI in the germline V gene. This CDR3 contains 16 residues. CDR3 in DNA: TGTGCCAGCAGTTACCGCCTTGGACAGGTCCCCACTGAAGCTTTCTTT. Amino acid sequence: CASSYRLGQVPTEAFF.

The CDR3 DNA is TGTGCCAGCAGGGGAAGTGGAGGGGTCGGCAATGAGCAGTTCTTC. It translates to CASRGSGGVGNEQFF. This rearrangement joins TRBV7-8 to TRBJ2-1, with D possibly being TRBD2 (6 bases). Germline V gives CDR1 SGHVS, CDR2 FQNEAQ. The CDR3 has 15 residues. Deletions cut 6 bases from V and 6 bases from J, with 18 bases between. The full variable domain, its missing parts supplied by reference TRBV7-8 and TRBJ2-1, is GAGVSQSPRYKVAKRGQDVALRCDPISGHVSLFWYQQALGQGPEFLTYFQNEAQLDKSGLPSDRFFAERPEGSVSTLKIQRTQQEDSAVYLCASRGSGGVGNEQFFGPGTRLTVL.